This T cell receptor beta chain comes out of a study of shared clonotypes between healthy human individuals. Study-wide background: Each donor had three CD4 naive, three CD4 memory, two CD8 naive and one CD8 memory plate.

V gave up 4 bases and J gave up 6 bases, with 13 bases separating them. Germline V lookup: CDR1 MNHNY, CDR2 SVGAGI (reference sequence). The CDR3 has 13 amino acids. CD8 cells classed as naive were CD45RO-negative and positively selected for CCR7, excluding terminally differentiated effector memory CD45RA+ cells. Per sorted-subset replicate PCR, input was about 180 ng DNA, representing tens of thousands of T cell genomes. The data were produced by immunoSEQ multiplex PCR, yet TCRdb's version contains in-frame clones alone and is incomplete. The profile shows just over 2,000,000 clones, less than 95% of them singletons.

V gene TRBV6-6 combines with J gene TRBJ2-7; D remains unclear. This TCR was sampled from a man aged 18 to 30 in good health. Input material: naive CD8+ T cells sorted from blood. CDR3 nucleotides: TGTGCCAGCAGTTGGGATAGTCTTGCCGAGCAGTACTTC. Protein sequence: CASSWDSLAEQYF.